These T cell receptor beta chains were read from a single sample in a study of blood T cell repertoires in COVID-19. The repertoire was sequenced with immunoSEQ multiplex PCR; TCRdb's copy has only in-frame clones and lacks some. Among 250,000 to 350,000 clones listed, about four fifths were seen once. The specimen was peripheral blood. Receptors originate from a human donor with COVID-19, enrolled during active disease. The donor label of this sample is uncertain. The CDR3 runs from the conserved cysteine through the conserved F or W. Clone size appears in some rows only: once, few, many, or a class for an expanded clone.

j_call clone_size v_call cdr3_aa
TRBJ1-5 - TRBV19 CASSLRGDNQPQHF
TRBJ2-1 - TRBV27 CASSLGGVRHNEQFF
TRBJ2-7 - TRBV29-1 CSVGGTGGGEQYF
TRBJ2-2 - TRBV9 CASSVSGGLDTGELFF
TRBJ2-7 - TRBV6-5 CASSRAGGSYEQYF
TRBJ2-3 few TRBV5-1 CASSLGTSGITDTQYF
TRBJ2-1 - TRBV15 CATSRDPSFAGGPNEQFF
TRBJ2-5 - TRBV5-5 CASSWMDSSHRYQETQYF
TRBJ1-6 - TRBV27 CASRQQGSYNSPLHF
TRBJ2-1 - TRBV9 CASSVNGEDHNEQFF
TRBJ2-7 - TRBV27 CASRDGTSGTYEQYF
TRBJ1-2 few TRBV29-1 CSAEHRTELSKYGYTF
TRBJ1-4 - TRBV10-3 CATWDAGQNNEKLFF
TRBJ2-3 - TRBV7-3 CASSSSLTATDTQYF
TRBJ2-3 - TRBV9 CASSVSDRTDTQYF
TRBJ1-1 - TRBV5-1 CASSWRSPNTEAFF
TRBJ2-3 - TRBV1 CTSSQPSRDSSSLATQYF
TRBJ1-2 - TRBV25-1 CASSESRTIYGYTF
TRBJ1-4 - TRBV11-2 CASSVTGVSNEKLFF
TRBJ1-5 - TRBV27 CASSRRRTDYSNQPQHF
TRBJ1-1 once TRBV18 CASSPESGGIGEAFF
TRBJ2-1 - TRBV11-2 CASSLEGAVTTDNEQFF
TRBJ1-5 - TRBV5-8 CASSLDRDRPQHF
TRBJ2-6 - TRBV5-1 CASSSTGPGQFSGANVLTF
TRBJ1-1 - TRBV29-1 CSVVPPGQGSTEAFF
TRBJ2-1 - TRBV7-9 CASSQREGGPQFF
TRBJ1-5 - TRBV6-5 CASSPGAVWRQPQHF
TRBJ2-1 - TRBV5-1 CASSLVRESYNEQFF
TRBJ2-3 once TRBV19 CASSIRTSGIRADTQYF
TRBJ1-4 - TRBV7-2 CASSPQIATNEKLFF
TRBJ1-4 - TRBV30 CAWSRTASNEKLFF
TRBJ2-1 - TRBV28 CASRRRTSGRWNEQFF
TRBJ1-5 - TRBV7-8 CASSLRDLNQPQHF
TRBJ1-1 - TRBV29-1 CSVVFVAGNTEAFF
TRBJ2-7 few TRBV15 CATSREGALREQYF
TRBJ1-1 once TRBV28 CASGQGGKYTEAFF
TRBJ1-1 - TRBV10-3 CAINRELNTEAFF
TRBJ2-1 - TRBV10-3 CAIRGTSGQGGSYNEQFF
TRBJ1-4 - TRBV5-1 CASSSAPGQANEKLFF
TRBJ2-5 - TRBV18 CASSPMASRRETQYF
TRBJ2-1 - TRBV30 CAWGGGEWYEQFF
TRBJ2-7 few TRBV3-1/TRBV3-2 CASSRFSGREDNEQYF
TRBJ2-7 once TRBV7-9 CASSFGTGNREQYF
TRBJ2-2 - TRBV12-3/TRBV12-4 CASKGDTGELFF
TRBJ1-2 - TRBV12-2 CASRSLLGQGPHTF
TRBJ2-7 - TRBV5-1 CASSIAARRGSAYEQYF
TRBJ1-2 - TRBV29-1 CSVPGEGVYGYTF
TRBJ2-1 - TRBV23-1 CASRQVLGNNEQFF
TRBJ1-2 - TRBV2 CASRTDRKNGYTF
TRBJ1-2 - TRBV7-9 CASSPGQVRGYTF
TRBJ1-6 few TRBV6-5 CASSYTRGGGSPLHF
TRBJ1-3 - TRBV19 CASSIGGSGNTIYF
TRBJ2-1 - TRBV7-2 CASSLDSSSYNEQFF
TRBJ2-3 - TRBV3-1/TRBV3-2 CASSQQTSGRSTDTQYF
TRBJ1-6 - TRBV28 CASSIGTGGTDSPLHF